The sequence of this T cell receptor beta chain was determined in a study of blood T cell repertoires in COVID-19. Study as a whole: Acute and convalescent COVID-19 specimens originated in the United States, Italy and Spain.

In the authors' methods: Cell counts per sample came from amplifying reference gene primers. Only in-frame clones appear in the TCRdb table, and some are missing; sequencing was by immunoSEQ multiplex PCR. The V and J calls and clone size were taken over from that table, and D and trimming were inferred from the DNA. The sample contains 150,000 to 200,000 clones, about 85% of which appear only once. Resolution of symptoms, clearance, or two negative PCRs was present in recovered Cohort 3 donors. This CDR3 is built from 14 residues. The V gene's germline CDR1 is SGHTA and CDR2 FQGNSA. V dropped 5 bases and J dropped 4 bases, with 12 bases sitting between them.

The chain employs TRBV7-2 and TRBJ2-1; tentatively, D is TRBD1 (5 bases). The source is a woman in her 30s who had recovered from COVID-19. The sample comprised PBMCs or T cells enriched from blood (not recorded which). CDR3: CASSPRQTYNEQFF. CDR3 coding DNA: TGTGCCAGCAGCCCGCGACAGACTTACAATGAGCAGTTCTTC.